This TCR beta chain was obtained from a study of memory CD4+ T cells and cytomegalovirus serostatus. Overall study: This sample comes from healthy Belgian adults, about nine CMV seropositive, about 25 seronegative. Study results and caveats: CD4+ memory repertoires contained 67 of 164 reported CMV TCRbeta sequences.

The method was immunoSEQ multiplex PCR; TCRdb's version includes in-frame clones alone and lacks a portion of them. Among approximately 88,000 clones listed, about four fifths were seen once. CDR3 length: 18 amino acids. Per germline, CDR1 SGHVS and CDR2 FQNEAQ. Trimming cost V 2 bases and J 0 bases, with 17 bases left between them. The table lists this clone with a count of one. Its antigen remains unidentified. Single viable CD3+CD4+CD8-CD45RO+ cells were sorted as the memory CD4+ T cells. V is TRBV7-8 and J is TRBJ1-3; tentative D call: TRBD1 (6 bases). The TCR was taken from an adult in good health and CMV-seropositive. The sequenced material came from memory CD4+ T cells from blood. The CDR3, as DNA: TGTGCCAGCAGCTTAATTGCCGGCAGGGGCTTCTCTGGAAACACCATATATTTT. Translated, it gives CASSLIAGRGFSGNTIYF.